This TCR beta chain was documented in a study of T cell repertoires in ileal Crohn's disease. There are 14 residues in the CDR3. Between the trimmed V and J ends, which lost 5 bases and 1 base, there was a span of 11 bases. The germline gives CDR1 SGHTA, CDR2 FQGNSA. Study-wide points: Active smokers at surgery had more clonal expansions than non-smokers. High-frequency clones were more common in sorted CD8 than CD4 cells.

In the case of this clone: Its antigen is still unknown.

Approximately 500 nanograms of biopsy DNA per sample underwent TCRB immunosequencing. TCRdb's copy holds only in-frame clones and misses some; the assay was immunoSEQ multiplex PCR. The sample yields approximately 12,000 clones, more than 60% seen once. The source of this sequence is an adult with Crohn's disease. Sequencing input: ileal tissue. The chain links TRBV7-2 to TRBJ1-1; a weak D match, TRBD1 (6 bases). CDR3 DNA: TGTGCCAGCAGCCGGCAGGGGTCGAACACTGAAGCTTTCTTT. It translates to CASSRQGSNTEAFF.